This passage covers 24 T cell receptor beta chains from one sample sequenced in a study of blood T cell repertoires in COVID-19. Sequencing was performed with immunoSEQ multiplex PCR; in TCRdb, only in-frame clones are kept and a portion is missing. The sample records roughly 150,000 clones, 75% to 85% being singletons. Sequencing was done on a sample of peripheral blood. These receptors all come from a woman aged 50 to 65 with acute or convalescent COVID-19.

This clone was found a few times. The chain employs TRBV2 and TRBJ2-1; TRBD2 matches 12 bases. CDR1 and CDR2 from the germline V gene are SNHLY and FYNNEI. This CDR3 has 15 amino acids. Trimming at V came to 6 bases and at J to 9 bases, leaving 9 bases not matched to a gene. The CDR3 spells CASRPSGRATTEQFF. The CDR3 coding sequence is TGTGCCAGCAGACCTAGCGGGAGGGCCACAACTGAGCAGTTCTTC.

The chain couples TRBV19 to TRBJ2-7; tentative D call: TRBD2 (7 bases). The CDR3 loop spans 15 amino acids. Trimming left V 4 bases short and J 1 base short, with 14 bases between. Germline V gives CDR1 LNHDA, CDR2 SQIVND (reference sequence). CDR3 coding DNA: TGTGCCAGTAGTACCTGGAGGGGGGGATCCTACGAGCAGTACTTC. Its translation is CASSTWRGGSYEQYF.

This chain uses TRBV3-1 (or the pseudogene TRBV3-2) with TRBJ2-1; 7 bases are shared with TRBD2. This CDR3 is built from 19 residues. CDR1 is LGHDT and CDR2 is YNNKEL in the germline V gene (reference sequence). The V gene end was trimmed by 1 base and the J gene end by 4 bases; junction bases not matched to a gene: 16. DNA for the CDR3: TGTGCCAGCAGCCAAGCGTTTGGGCCGGTGGGGGGGGATTACAATGAGCAGTTCTTC. It specifies CASSQAFGPVGGDYNEQFF.

V and J are TRBV4-3 and TRBJ2-7; TRBD1 aligns across 10 bases. The germline V gene encodes CDR1 LGHNA and CDR2 YSLEER. The ends lost 2 bases at V and 4 bases at J; junction bases unmatched: 5. The CDR3 spans 15 residues. CDR3 nucleotide sequence: TGCGCCAGCAGCCAACAGGGACAGGGGTTGTACGAGCAGTACTTC. Translation: CASSQQGQGLYEQYF.

This rearrangement joins TRBV28 to TRBJ1-4, with D uncertain. Germline-derived CDR1 and CDR2 are MDHEN and SYDVKM. This CDR3 has 12 residues. Trimming cost V 3 bases and J 8 bases, with 7 bases left between them. The CDR3 loop is CASSFFGEKLFF. In nucleotides, the CDR3 is TGTGCCAGCAGTTTCTTCGGGGAAAAACTGTTTTTT.

This chain connects TRBV5-6 to TRBJ1-1; weak D call: TRBD1 (6 bases). Trimming removed 6 bases at V and 1 base at J, with 7 bases between. The V gene's germline CDR1 is SGHDT and CDR2 YYEEEE. The CDR3 runs to 12 residues. CDR3 sequence reads: CASKTGNTEAFF. CDR3 in DNA: TGTGCCAGCAAGACAGGGAACACTGAAGCTTTCTTT.

J is TRBJ2-5 and V is TRBV7-2; D unclear. This CDR3 contains 13 residues. V was pared by 5 bases and J by 5 bases, with 12 bases between. Germline CDR1 is SGHTA and CDR2 is FQGNSA. The CDR3 DNA sequence: TGTGCCAGCAGCCGAGATTGGTCCGAGACCCAGTACTTC. Translating it yields CASSRDWSETQYF.

The gene calls are TRBV3-1 (or the pseudogene TRBV3-2) and TRBJ2-7, with D maybe TRBD1 (6 bases). Looked up from germline, CDR1 is LGHDT and CDR2 is YNNKEL (reference sequence). The germline V and J ends were trimmed by 3 bases and 0 bases, with 9 bases remaining between them. This CDR3 contains 14 residues. This CDR3 reads CASSHGQLSYEQYF. Here the CDR3 DNA reads TGTGCCAGCAGCCACGGACAGCTCTCCTACGAGCAGTACTTC.

The chain is built from TRBV7-3 and TRBJ2-5; tentatively, D is TRBD1 (5 bases). CDR3 length equals 14 residues. Germline V CDR1 and CDR2: SGHTA, FQGTGA. The V end lost 2 bases, the J end lost 6 bases, and 13 bases lay between the germline ends. The CDR3 coding sequence is TGTGCCAGCAGCTTAGGGCAGGGCTACAAGACCCAGTACTTC. Its protein is CASSLGQGYKTQYF.

The J gene is TRBJ2-7, the V gene TRBV6-5, with 10 positions matching TRBD1. Per the germline V gene, CDR1 is MNHEY and CDR2 is SVGAGI. The V gene end was trimmed by 0 bases and the J gene end by 3 bases; junction bases not matched to a gene: 2. The CDR3 length is 15 residues. The CDR3 loop is CASSYSGQGNYEQYF. The DNA for the CDR3 is TGTGCCAGCAGTTACTCGGGACAGGGGAACTACGAGCAGTACTTC.

The chain couples TRBV4-3 to TRBJ2-5, with 7 bases aligning to TRBD2. Trimming took 1 base from V and 5 from J; bases not matched to a gene: 13. The CDR3 has 17 residues. The germline V gene has CDR1 LGHNA and CDR2 YSLEER. The CDR3 here is CASSQGLGGGPEETQYF. The CDR3 nucleotides are TGCGCCAGCAGCCAAGGCCTGGGGGGAGGGCCGGAGGAGACCCAGTACTTC.

The chain links TRBV27 to TRBJ1-6; D uncertain. V lost 6 bases, J lost 3 bases, and 3 bases lay in between. Germline V gene data show CDR1 as MNHEY and CDR2 as SMNVEV (reference sequence). The CDR3 totals 12 residues. For the CDR3, the DNA is TGTGCCAGCAGCGTCTATAATTCACCCCTCCACTTT. Its translation is CASSVYNSPLHF.

This clone showed up just once. V usage is TRBV14 and J usage is TRBJ2-1; D call uncertain. Germline V gene lookup returns CDR1 SGHDN and CDR2 FVKESK. CDR3 size: 16 residues. Trimming left V 2 bases short and J 2 bases short, with 13 bases between. The CDR3 protein is CASSQFAANPYNEQFF. For the CDR3, the DNA is TGTGCCAGCAGCCAATTTGCGGCGAACCCCTACAATGAGCAGTTCTTC.

The chain carries TRBV28 and TRBJ2-7, with 10 bases that match TRBD1. The CDR3 consists of 17 residues. Per germline, CDR1 MDHEN and CDR2 SYDVKM. V gave up 3 bases and J gave up 0 bases; unmatched junction bases: 8. DNA of the CDR3: TGTGCCAGCAGTTTTGGGACAGGGGCCCGAGGCTCCTACGAGCAGTACTTC. This translates into CASSFGTGARGSYEQYF.

CDR3 DNA sequence: TGTGCCAGCAGCGAGGAACCGGACATCTACGAGCAGTACTTC. Residues: CASSEEPDIYEQYF. This sequence joins TRBV2 and TRBJ2-7; D perhaps matches TRBD1 (5 bases). The CDR3 consists of 14 residues. V lost 6 bases and J 3 bases, leaving 15 bases between the germline ends. Germline assignment: CDR1 SNHLY and CDR2 FYNNEI.

The genes are TRBV11-3 and TRBJ1-6; D is ambiguous. With 5 bases removed from V and 7 bases from J, the gap between germline ends came to 21 bases. Germline CDR1 SGHNT, CDR2 YENEEA. This CDR3 spans 17 amino acids. CDR3 protein: CASSLRFGEGVNSPLHF. The CDR3 region has the DNA TGTGCCAGCAGCCTGCGGTTCGGGGAGGGAGTAAATTCACCCCTCCACTTT.

The chain couples TRBV11-2 to TRBJ2-7; perhaps TRBD1 as D (6 bases). Germline lookup yields CDR1 SGHAT and CDR2 FQNNGV. The CDR3 is 19 residues long. The V and J ends lost 6 bases and 4 bases respectively, with 31 bases between them. The CDR3 DNA follows: TGTGCCAGCAGGCCCCTTAGCCGGGACACACCACGAGGGTTATACGAGCAGTACTTC. Its protein is CASRPLSRDTPRGLYEQYF.

The chain carries TRBV30 and TRBJ2-3; 13 bases agree with TRBD2. Germline V gene lookup returns CDR1 GTSNPN and CDR2 SVGIG (reference sequence). Unmatched junction bases numbered 3, after V lost 5 bases and J lost 7 bases. There are 13 residues in the CDR3. The CDR3 loop is CAWGLAGVNTQYF. In DNA form, the CDR3 reads TGTGCCTGGGGACTAGCGGGAGTGAATACGCAGTATTTT.

The chain combines TRBV19 with TRBJ1-2, with D unresolved. Germline CDR1 and CDR2: LNHDA and SQIVND (reference sequence). The V end was cut by 3 bases, the J end by 8 bases, with 16 bases between. The CDR3 length is 14 residues. The CDR3 protein is CASSITGSAEGYTF. CDR3 DNA: TGTGCCAGTAGTATCACGGGATCCGCCGAAGGCTACACCTTC.

A few counts support this clone. This chain joins TRBV6-5 and TRBJ2-7, with D unresolved. This CDR3 is 13 amino acids long. Germline V gene data show CDR1 as MNHEY and CDR2 as SVGAGI. V was clipped by 7 bases and J by 0 bases, with 10 bases between them. The CDR3 loop reads CASIPGGSYEQYF. The CDR3 bases are TGTGCCAGCATTCCCGGCGGCTCCTACGAGCAGTACTTC.

This rearrangement joins TRBV9 to TRBJ2-5; tentatively, D is TRBD2 (5 bases). V lost 0 bases and J 2 bases, leaving 8 bases between the germline ends. The CDR3 covers 14 residues. CDR1 and CDR2 from the germline V gene are SGDLS and YYNGEE. Here the CDR3 DNA reads TGTGCCAGCAGCGTAGTGGGCGGGCAAGAGACCCAGTACTTC. Residues: CASSVVGGQETQYF.

The gene calls are TRBV11-2 and TRBJ2-5; D gene ambiguous. Germline lookup yields CDR1 SGHAT and CDR2 FQNNGV. The CDR3 covers 15 residues. V lost 3 bases, J lost 0 bases, and 11 bases lay in between. The CDR3 sequence is CASSFLLRYQETQYF. In nucleotides, the CDR3 is TGTGCCAGCAGCTTCCTGTTGAGGTACCAAGAGACCCAGTACTTC.

The chain has TRBV13 and TRBJ2-7, with 7 bases matching TRBD2. CDR3 length: 16 amino acids. The germline CDR1 and CDR2 sequences are PRHDT and FYEKMQ (reference sequence). With V trimmed by 7 bases and J by 0 bases, 12 bases remained unmatched. The CDR3 spells CASTNKAGARSYEQYF. CDR3 bases: TGTGCCAGCACTAACAAGGCGGGAGCTCGCTCCTACGAGCAGTACTTC.

About this clone itself: Other DNA sequences within the sample encode an identical CDR3. This chain uses TRBV19 with TRBJ1-2, with TRBD1 matching over 11 bases. Germline V gene data show CDR1 as LNHDA and CDR2 as SQIVND (reference sequence). Germline trimming cut 4 bases from V and 5 bases from J; bases unmatched to any gene: 6. The CDR3 runs to 15 residues. This CDR3 reads CASSTRDRGDYGYTF. As DNA, the CDR3 is TGTGCCAGTAGTACGAGGGACAGGGGGGATTATGGCTACACCTTC. Complete variable domain (other parts from reference TRBV19 and TRBJ1-2): DGGITQSPKYLFRKEGQNVTLSCEQNLNHDAMYWYRQDPGQGLRLIYYSQIVNDFQKGDIAEGYSVSREKKESFPLTVTSAQKNPTAFYLCASSTRDRGDYGYTFGSGTRLTVV.